The 18 T cell receptor beta chains listed next were all sequenced from one sample in a study of T cell responses to AZD1222 COVID-19 vaccine. Assay used: immunoSEQ multiplex PCR; TCRdb lists only in-frame clones, some missing. The table lists about 150,000 clones, about nine tenths of them singletons. The material was peripheral blood, obtained on day 0 of AZD1222 vaccination. The source of these receptors is an adult in good health.

CDR3: CASSMGQGRETQYF. The CDR3 region has the DNA TGTGCCAGTAGTATGGGGCAGGGGAGAGAGACCCAGTACTTC. This chain links TRBV19 with TRBJ2-5, with TRBD1 as a possible D gene (6 bases). The CDR3 is made up of 14 amino acids. V lost 3 bases and J 4 bases, leaving 12 bases between the germline ends. Germline V lookup: CDR1 LNHDA, CDR2 SQIVND (reference sequence).

This sequence joins TRBV7-2 and TRBJ1-3, with 7 bases matching TRBD1. CDR1 and CDR2 (germline): SGHTA, FQGNSA. Trimming removed 5 bases from V and 3 bases from J; junction bases left unmatched: 7. There are 15 residues in the CDR3. Here the CDR3 DNA reads TGTGCCAGCAGCCCCCGGAACAGGGGTGGAAACACCATATATTTT. Translated, it gives CASSPRNRGGNTIYF.

This clone was detected only once. The CDR3 coding sequence is TGTGCCAGCAGTCCAACTACAGGGAACTATGGCTACACCTTC. Its translation: CASSPTTGNYGYTF. V and J are TRBV28 and TRBJ1-2; maybe TRBD1 (6 bases). The germline CDR1 and CDR2 sequences are MDHEN and SYDVKM. CDR3 size: 14 residues. V was pared by 5 bases and J by 2 bases, with 12 bases between.

The chain links TRBV7-2 to TRBJ1-1; D is perhaps TRBD1 (5 bases). The CDR3 is 19 amino acids. Trimming removed 0 bases at V and 1 base at J, with 21 bases between. Germline CDR1 and CDR2: SGHTA and FQGNSA. Here the CDR3 reads CASSLARYRGTGRNTEAFF. CDR3 sequence (DNA): TGTGCCAGCAGCTTAGCAAGGTACCGGGGGACGGGGAGGAACACTGAAGCTTTCTTT.

V usage is TRBV5-4 and J usage is TRBJ2-2; the match to TRBD1 covers 10 bases. V lost 3 bases and J lost 4; bases outside the gene matches: 6. The germline V gene encodes CDR1 SGHNT and CDR2 YYREEE (reference sequence). The CDR3 has 16 residues. The CDR3 DNA sequence: TGTGCCAGCAGCTCGCCGGGACAGGGGAGCACCGGGGAGCTGTTTTTT. Protein product: CASSSPGQGSTGELFF.

The V call is TRBV12-1, the J call TRBJ1-1. TRBV12-1 is annotated as a pseudogene. The CDR3 runs 14 residues. The CDR3 bases are TGTGCCAGCAGCTTTGCTAGGCGGAACACTGAAGCTTTCTTT. This codes for CASSFARRNTEAFF.

V and J are TRBV2 and TRBJ1-4; 11 bases are a match to TRBD1. The V and J ends lost 6 bases and 8 bases, in that order; junction bases with no gene match: 11. The germline V gene has CDR1 SNHLY and CDR2 FYNNEI. CDR3 length: 16 amino acids. The CDR3 nucleotides read TGTGCCAGCAGGGAGGGGAGGACAGGGGGCAACGAAAAACTGTTTTTT. It translates to CASREGRTGGNEKLFF. Full variable domain (rest looked up from reference TRBV2 and TRBJ1-4): EPEVTQTPSHQVTQMGQEVILRCVPISNHLYFYWYRQILGQKVEFLVSFYNNEISEKSEIFDDQFSVERPDGSNFTLKIRSTKLEDSAMYFCASREGRTGGNEKLFFGSGTQLSVL.

The chain joins TRBV28 to TRBJ1-6; no reliable D call. Trimming left V 10 bases short and J 6 bases short, with 13 bases between. CDR1 is MDHEN, CDR2 SYDVKM, per germline. The CDR3 contains 13 residues. The DNA of the CDR3 is TGTGCCACCCACCGAACCCCTAATTCACCCCTCCACTTT. Translation gives CATHRTPNSPLHF.

This clone was recorded only once. The chain is built from TRBV24-1 and TRBJ2-1; no definite D call. Germline V lookup: CDR1 KGHDR, CDR2 SFDVKD. This CDR3 comprises 14 residues. The V end lost 6 bases, the J end lost 2 bases, and 10 bases lay between the germline ends. The CDR3, as DNA: TGTGCCACCAGTACGGGCAGTACCTACAATGAGCAGTTCTTC. Translated, it gives CATSTGSTYNEQFF.

CDR3 DNA sequence: TGTGCCAGCAGCCCGCCAGGGACCCAGGGTGAAGCTTTCTTT. Translation: CASSPPGTQGEAFF. The chain combines TRBV7-2 with TRBJ1-1; TRBD1 might be the D (5 bases). The CDR3 length is 14 residues. The V end was cut by 5 bases, the J end by 7 bases, with 17 bases between. Germline CDR1 and CDR2: SGHTA and FQGNSA.

This chain joins TRBV6-2 or TRBV6-3 and TRBJ1-4; 8 bases align to TRBD1. The length of the CDR3 is 14 residues. The J segment lost 6 bases and the V segment lost 6 bases, leaving 6 bases of the junction unmatched. Germline V gene lookup returns CDR1 MNHEY and CDR2 SVGEGT. The CDR3 loop is CASRYRGQDEKLFF. DNA of the CDR3: TGTGCCAGCAGATACCGGGGACAGGATGAAAAACTGTTTTTT.

The gene calls are TRBV10-3 and TRBJ1-3, with D perhaps matching TRBD1 (5 bases). The CDR3 length is 13 residues. V gave up 5 bases and J gave up 3 bases, with 8 bases separating them. Germline loops: CDR1 ENHRY, CDR2 SYGVKD. The CDR3 here is CAISRGVGNTIYF. The CDR3 DNA reads TGTGCCATCAGTAGGGGAGTTGGAAACACCATATATTTT.

This clone showed up just a few times. The chain is built from TRBV6-2 or TRBV6-3 and TRBJ2-1; no definite D call. CDR1 and CDR2 (germline): MNHEY, SVGEGT. The CDR3 spans 13 residues. V lost 3 bases to trimming and J lost 4 bases, with 7 bases between them. The CDR3 coding sequence is TGTGCCAGCAGTTATTTGCGGTACAATGAGCAGTTCTTC. This sequence encodes CASSYLRYNEQFF.

The chain joins TRBV2 to TRBJ1-5; 7 bases fit TRBD1. This CDR3 is built from 14 residues. J was trimmed by 6 bases and V by 6 bases; bases with no gene match: 8. Germline assignment: CDR1 SNHLY and CDR2 FYNNEI. The CDR3 sequence is CASRPTGALQPQHF. CDR3 in DNA: TGTGCCAGCAGACCCACAGGGGCACTTCAGCCCCAGCATTTT.

The rearrangement joins TRBV5-5 to TRBJ2-1, with D perhaps TRBD2 (5 bases). The V gene's germline CDR1 is SGHKS and CDR2 YYEKEE (reference sequence). Trimming took off 0 bases at V and 6 bases at J, with 16 bases between the two ends. The CDR3 runs 16 residues. CDR3 nucleotides: TGTGCCAGCAGCTTGGCCGGGGTAGTGTTTAGCAATGAGCAGTTCTTC. Translation gives CASSLAGVVFSNEQFF.

This clone was seen once. The genes are TRBV6-1 and TRBJ1-2; 8 bases align to TRBD1. The CDR3 is made up of 13 amino acids. After removal of 3 bases from V and 3 bases from J, the junction contained 0 bases not matched to a gene. Germline V gene sequence: CDR1 MNHNS, CDR2 SASEGT. DNA for the CDR3: TGTGCCAGCAGTGAGACAGGGGACTATGGCTACACCTTC. Residues: CASSETGDYGYTF.

J is TRBJ2-7 and V is TRBV5-6; 10 bases agree with TRBD2. Germline V gives CDR1 SGHDT, CDR2 YYEEEE. The CDR3 loop spans 15 amino acids. Trimming removed 4 bases from V and 0 bases from J; junction bases left unmatched: 4. The CDR3 region is CASSPLAGASYEQYF. The CDR3 DNA follows: TGTGCCAGCAGCCCCCTAGCGGGGGCCTCCTACGAGCAGTACTTC.

The chain recombines TRBV4-3 with TRBJ1-5; D is unresolved. CDR1 and CDR2 (germline): LGHNA, YSLEER. Trimming shortened V by 0 bases and J by 2 bases, and 8 bases separated the two germline ends. The CDR3 covers 15 residues. The CDR3 is CASSQEVLGNQPQHF. The CDR3 nucleotides are TGCGCCAGCAGCCAAGAAGTCCTGGGCAATCAGCCCCAGCATTTT.